This TCR beta chain stems from a study of immune evolution from preneoplasia to lung adenocarcinoma. Sequencing was performed with immunoSEQ multiplex PCR; in TCRdb, only in-frame clones are kept and a portion is missing. The sample includes 14,000 or so clones, less than 90% of them seen just once. The CDR3 is 12 residues long. Trimming removed 2 bases at V and 8 bases at J, with 7 bases between. Germline CDR1 is MDHEN and CDR2 is SYDVKM. H&E slides confirmed each diagnosis, reviewed by two pathologists independently. The specimen sequenced was FFPE lung adenocarcinoma in situ tissue. The chain links TRBV28 to TRBJ2-1; D is unresolved. This receptor was identified in an older donor with lung adenocarcinoma. For the CDR3, the DNA is TGTGCCAGCAGTTTAGTGGGGTATGAGCAGTTCTTC. Translation: CASSLVGYEQFF.